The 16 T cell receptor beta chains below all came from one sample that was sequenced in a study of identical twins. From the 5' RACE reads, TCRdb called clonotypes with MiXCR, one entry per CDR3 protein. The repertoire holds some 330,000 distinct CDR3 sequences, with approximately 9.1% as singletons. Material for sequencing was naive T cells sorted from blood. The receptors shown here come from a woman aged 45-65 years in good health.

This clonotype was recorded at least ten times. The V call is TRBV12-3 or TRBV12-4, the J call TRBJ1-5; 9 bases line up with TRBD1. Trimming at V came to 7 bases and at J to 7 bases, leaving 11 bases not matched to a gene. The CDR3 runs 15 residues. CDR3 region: CASTPKGQGGQPQHF. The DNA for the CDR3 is TGTGCCAGCACTCCGAAGGGACAGGGTGGACAGCCCCAGCATTTT.

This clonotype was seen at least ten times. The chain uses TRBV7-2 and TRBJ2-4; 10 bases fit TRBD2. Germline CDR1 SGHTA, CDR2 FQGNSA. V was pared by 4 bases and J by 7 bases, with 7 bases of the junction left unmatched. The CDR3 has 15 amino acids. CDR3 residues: CASSSKREGLNIQYF. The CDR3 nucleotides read TGTGCCAGCAGCTCTAAGCGGGAGGGCCTCAACATTCAGTACTTC.

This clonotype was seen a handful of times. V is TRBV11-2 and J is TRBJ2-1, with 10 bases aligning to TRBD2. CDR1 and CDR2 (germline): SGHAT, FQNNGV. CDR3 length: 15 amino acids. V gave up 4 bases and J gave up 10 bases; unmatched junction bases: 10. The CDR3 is CASSSVAGGPGEQFF. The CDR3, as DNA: TGTGCCAGCAGCTCGGTAGCGGGAGGTCCCGGGGAGCAGTTCTTC.

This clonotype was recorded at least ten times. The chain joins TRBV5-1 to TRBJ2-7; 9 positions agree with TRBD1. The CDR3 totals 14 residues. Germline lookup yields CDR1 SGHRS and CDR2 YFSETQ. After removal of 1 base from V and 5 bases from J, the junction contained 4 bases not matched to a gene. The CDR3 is CASSLTGGLNEQYF. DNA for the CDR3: TGCGCCAGCAGCTTGACAGGGGGCTTAAACGAGCAGTACTTC.

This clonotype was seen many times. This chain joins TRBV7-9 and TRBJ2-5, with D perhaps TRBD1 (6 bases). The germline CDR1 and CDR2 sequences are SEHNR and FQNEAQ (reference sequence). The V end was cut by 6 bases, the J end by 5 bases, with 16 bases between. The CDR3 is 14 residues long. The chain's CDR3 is CASRGRQRGETQYF. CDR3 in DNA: TGTGCCAGCAGGGGAAGACAGAGGGGGGAGACCCAGTACTTC.

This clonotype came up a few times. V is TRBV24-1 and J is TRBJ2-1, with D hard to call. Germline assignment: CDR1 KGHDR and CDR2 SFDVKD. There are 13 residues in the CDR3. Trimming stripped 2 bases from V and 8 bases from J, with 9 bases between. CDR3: CATSDSDGDEQFF. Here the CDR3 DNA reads TGTGCCACCAGTGATTCGGACGGCGATGAGCAGTTCTTC.

The CDR3 loop is CSVRSSGANVLTF. CDR3 sequence (DNA): TGCAGCGTACGAAGCTCTGGGGCCAACGTCCTGACTTTC. V is TRBV29-1 and J is TRBJ2-6, with D unclear. V lost 6 bases, J lost 0 bases, and 6 bases lay in between. CDR1 SQVTM and CDR2 ANQGSEA come from the germline V gene. The CDR3 has 13 residues.

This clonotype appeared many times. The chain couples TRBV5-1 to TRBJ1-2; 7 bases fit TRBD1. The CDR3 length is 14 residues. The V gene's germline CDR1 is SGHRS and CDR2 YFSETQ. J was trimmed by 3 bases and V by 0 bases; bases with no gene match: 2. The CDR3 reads CASSLGQGDYGYTF. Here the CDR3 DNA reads TGCGCCAGCAGCTTGGGACAGGGCGACTATGGCTACACCTTC.

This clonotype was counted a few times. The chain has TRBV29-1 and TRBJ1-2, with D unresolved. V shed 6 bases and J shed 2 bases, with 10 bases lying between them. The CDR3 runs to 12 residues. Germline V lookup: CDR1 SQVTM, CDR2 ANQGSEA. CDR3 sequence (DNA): TGCAGCGTGGGAGGCCGAAACTATGGCTACACCTTC. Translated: CSVGGRNYGYTF.

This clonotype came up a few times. The CDR3: CASRYRGLEAFF. DNA for the CDR3: TGTGCCAGCAGATACAGGGGGTTAGAAGCTTTCTTT. The chain uses TRBV13 and TRBJ1-1, with TRBD1 identical over 8 bases. J was trimmed by 8 bases and V by 6 bases; bases with no gene match: 5. The CDR3 consists of 12 residues. Germline V CDR1 and CDR2: PRHDT, FYEKMQ (reference sequence).

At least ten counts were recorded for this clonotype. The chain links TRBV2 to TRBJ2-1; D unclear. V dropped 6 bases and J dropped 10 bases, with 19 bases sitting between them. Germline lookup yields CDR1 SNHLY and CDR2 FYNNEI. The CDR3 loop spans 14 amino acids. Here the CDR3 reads CASSDRYRAREQFF. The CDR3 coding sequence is TGTGCCAGCAGCGACCGTTACCGGGCCCGGGAGCAGTTCTTC.

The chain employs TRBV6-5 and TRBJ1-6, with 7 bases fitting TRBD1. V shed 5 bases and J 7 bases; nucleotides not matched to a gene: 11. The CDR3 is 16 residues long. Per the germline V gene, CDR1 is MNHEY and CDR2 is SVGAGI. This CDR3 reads CASSTTGVPGNSPLHF. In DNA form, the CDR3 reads TGTGCCAGCAGTACCACAGGGGTGCCCGGGAATTCACCCCTCCACTTT.

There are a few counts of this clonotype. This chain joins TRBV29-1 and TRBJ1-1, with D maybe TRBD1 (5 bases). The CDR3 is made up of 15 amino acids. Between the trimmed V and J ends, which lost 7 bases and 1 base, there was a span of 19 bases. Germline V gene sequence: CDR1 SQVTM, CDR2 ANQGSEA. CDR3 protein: CSALGPGVGNTEAFF. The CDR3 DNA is TGCAGCGCTTTGGGTCCGGGGGTCGGGAACACTGAAGCTTTCTTT.

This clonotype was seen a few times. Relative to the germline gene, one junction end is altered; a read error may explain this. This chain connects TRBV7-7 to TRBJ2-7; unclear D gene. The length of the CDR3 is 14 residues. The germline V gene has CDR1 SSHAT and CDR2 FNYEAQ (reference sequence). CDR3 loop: CASSYKIGSYEQYF. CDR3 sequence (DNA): TGTGCTAGCAGCTACAAGATAGGTTCCTACGAGCAGTACTTC.

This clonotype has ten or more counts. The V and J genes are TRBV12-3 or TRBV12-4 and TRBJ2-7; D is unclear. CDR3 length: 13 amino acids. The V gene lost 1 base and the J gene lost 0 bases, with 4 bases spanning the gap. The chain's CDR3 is CASSLGSSYEQYV. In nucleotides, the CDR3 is TGTGCCAGCAGTTTAGGGAGCTCCTACGAGCAGTACGTC.

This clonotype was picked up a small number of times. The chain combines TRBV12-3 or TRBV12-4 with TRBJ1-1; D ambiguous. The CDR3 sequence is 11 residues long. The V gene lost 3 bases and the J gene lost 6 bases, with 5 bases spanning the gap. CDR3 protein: CASSFGAEAFF. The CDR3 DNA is TGTGCCAGCAGTTTTGGCGCTGAAGCTTTCTTT.